This record covers a single T cell receptor (beta chain). Its antigen is as yet unknown. This sample is part of a study of T cell responses to AZD1222 COVID-19 vaccine. Study findings and constraints: Females outnumbered males among donors, who were mostly white British; clonal diversity was possibly underestimated. Unmutated variant regions are reportedly targeted by nearly half of spike-specific TCRs.

Assay used: immunoSEQ multiplex PCR; TCRdb lists only in-frame clones, some missing. The table shows approximately 130,000 clones, with roughly 86% occurring only once. This specimen was peripheral blood, taken 28 days after the second AZD1222 dose. This TCR was sampled from an adult who received the AZD1222 COVID-19 vaccine.

The CDR3, as DNA: TGTGCCAGCAGCAATGTGCTAGCGGGGTTCTCCTACAATGAGCAGTTCTTC. Encoded protein: CASSNVLAGFSYNEQFF. The gene calls are TRBV21-1 and TRBJ2-1; the DNA was not used to check the table's D call, TRBD2. TRBV21-1 is marked as a pseudogene. The CDR3 is made up of 17 amino acids.